This T cell receptor (beta chain) was captured in a study of blood T cell repertoires in COVID-19. Overall study: Some COVID-19 samples were acute and others convalescent; all came from the United States, Italy and Spain.

Only in-frame clones appear in the TCRdb table, and some are missing; sequencing was by immunoSEQ multiplex PCR. The table lists roughly 300,000 clones, more than 70% of them singletons. The sample consisted of peripheral blood. The clonotype comes from a man between 18 and 35 years old who had recovered from COVID-19.

The CDR3: CASQHSLNTEAFF. DNA of the CDR3: TGTGCCAGCCAACATAGCTTGAACACTGAAGCTTTCTTT. This sequence joins TRBV9 and TRBJ1-1; no clear D gene. The CDR3 covers 13 residues. Germline-derived CDR1 and CDR2 are SGDLS and YYNGEE. With 7 bases removed from V and 0 bases from J, the gap between germline ends came to 10 bases.